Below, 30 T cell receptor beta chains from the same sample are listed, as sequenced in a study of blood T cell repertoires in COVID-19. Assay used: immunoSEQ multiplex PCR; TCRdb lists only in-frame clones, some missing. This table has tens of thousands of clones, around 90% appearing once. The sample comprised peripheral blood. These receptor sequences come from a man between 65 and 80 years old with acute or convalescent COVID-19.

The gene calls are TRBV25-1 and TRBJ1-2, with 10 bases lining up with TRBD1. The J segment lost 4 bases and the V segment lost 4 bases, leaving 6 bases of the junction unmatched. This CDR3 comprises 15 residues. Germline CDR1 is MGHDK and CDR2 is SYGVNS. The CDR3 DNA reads TGTGCCAGCAGTGGGACAGGGGGAATGCTCTATGGCTACACCTTC. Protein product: CASSGTGGMLYGYTF.

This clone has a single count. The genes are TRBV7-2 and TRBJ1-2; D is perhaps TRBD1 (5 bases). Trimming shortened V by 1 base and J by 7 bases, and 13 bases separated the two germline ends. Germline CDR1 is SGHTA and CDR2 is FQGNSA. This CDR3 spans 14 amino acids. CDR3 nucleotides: TGTGCCAGCAGCTTAGATCCAGGCGGGGGTGGCTACACCTTC. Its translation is CASSLDPGGGGYTF.

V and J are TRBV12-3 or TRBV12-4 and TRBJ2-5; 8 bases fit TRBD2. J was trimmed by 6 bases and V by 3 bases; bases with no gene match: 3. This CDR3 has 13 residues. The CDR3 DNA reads TGTGCCAGCAGTTTCCAGCGGGAGCAGACCCAGTACTTC. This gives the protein CASSFQREQTQYF.

The DNA of the CDR3 is TGTGCCAGCAGTATGTCCGGGACAGGCTCTGGGGCCAACGTCCTGACTTTC. Protein product: CASSMSGTGSGANVLTF. This sequence joins TRBV28 and TRBJ2-6, with TRBD1 matching over 8 bases. With 5 bases clipped from V and 0 bases from J, the junction kept 6 bases outside the gene matches. CDR3 length: 17 residues. CDR1 is MDHEN, CDR2 SYDVKM, per germline.

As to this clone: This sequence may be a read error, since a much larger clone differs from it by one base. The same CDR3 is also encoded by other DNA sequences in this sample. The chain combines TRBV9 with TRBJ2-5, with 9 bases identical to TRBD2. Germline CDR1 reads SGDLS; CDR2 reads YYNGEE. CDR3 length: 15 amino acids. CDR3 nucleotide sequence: TGCGCCCCCAGCGGCGGGGGGGGGCCCCAAGAGACCCAGTACTTC. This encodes CAPSGGGGPQETQYF.

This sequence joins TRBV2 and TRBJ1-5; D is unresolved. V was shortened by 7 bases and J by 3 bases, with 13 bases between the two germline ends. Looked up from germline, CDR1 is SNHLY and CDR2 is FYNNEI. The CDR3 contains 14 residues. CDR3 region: CASKIARLNQPQHF. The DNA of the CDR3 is TGTGCCAGCAAGATCGCGCGACTCAATCAGCCCCAGCATTTT.

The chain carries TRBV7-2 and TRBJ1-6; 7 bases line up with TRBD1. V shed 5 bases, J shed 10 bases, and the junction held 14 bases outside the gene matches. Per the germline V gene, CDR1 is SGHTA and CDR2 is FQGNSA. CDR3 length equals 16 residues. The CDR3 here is CASSPNSGGLGSPLHF. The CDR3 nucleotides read TGTGCCAGCAGCCCTAATTCAGGGGGGCTGGGGTCACCCCTCCACTTT.

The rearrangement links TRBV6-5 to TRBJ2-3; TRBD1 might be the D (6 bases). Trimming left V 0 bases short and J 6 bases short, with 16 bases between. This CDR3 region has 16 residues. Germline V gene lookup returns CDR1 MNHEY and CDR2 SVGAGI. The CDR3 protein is CASSYSYQQGDDTQYF. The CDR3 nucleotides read TGTGCCAGCAGTTACTCGTATCAACAGGGCGACGATACGCAGTATTTT.

CDR3 sequence: CASSSFGEGAYEQYF. The CDR3 DNA reads as TGTGCCAGCAGCTCCTTTGGGGAGGGAGCCTACGAGCAGTACTTC. The V and J genes are TRBV5-6 and TRBJ2-7; 7 bases agree with TRBD2. J was trimmed by 2 bases and V by 3 bases; bases with no gene match: 8. The CDR3 is 15 amino acids. Germline loops: CDR1 SGHDT, CDR2 YYEEEE.

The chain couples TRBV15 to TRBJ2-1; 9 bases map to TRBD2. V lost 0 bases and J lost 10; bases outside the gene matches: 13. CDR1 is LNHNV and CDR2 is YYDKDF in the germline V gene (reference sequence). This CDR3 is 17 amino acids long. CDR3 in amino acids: CATSRDPDSGGLGEQFF. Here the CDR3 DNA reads TGTGCCACCAGCAGAGATCCGGATAGCGGGGGCCTAGGGGAGCAGTTCTTC.

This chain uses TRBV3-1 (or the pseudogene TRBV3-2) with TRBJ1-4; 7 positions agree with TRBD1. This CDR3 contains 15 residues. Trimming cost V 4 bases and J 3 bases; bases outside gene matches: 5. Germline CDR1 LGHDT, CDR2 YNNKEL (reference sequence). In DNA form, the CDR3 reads TGTGCCAGCAGCCCTAACAGGGGACCTAATGAAAAACTGTTTTTT. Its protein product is CASSPNRGPNEKLFF.

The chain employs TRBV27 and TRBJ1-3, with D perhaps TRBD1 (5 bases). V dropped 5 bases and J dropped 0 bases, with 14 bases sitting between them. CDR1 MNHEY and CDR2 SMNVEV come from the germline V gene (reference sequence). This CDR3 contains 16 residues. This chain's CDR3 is CASSALQGLSGNTIYF. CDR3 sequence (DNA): TGTGCCAGCAGTGCACTTCAGGGTCTCTCTGGAAACACCATATATTTT.

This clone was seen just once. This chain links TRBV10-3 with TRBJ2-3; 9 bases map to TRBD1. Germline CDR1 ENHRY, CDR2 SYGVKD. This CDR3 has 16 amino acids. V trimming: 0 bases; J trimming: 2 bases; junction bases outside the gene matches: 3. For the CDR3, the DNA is TGTGCCATCAGTGAGTCTGGGACAGGGTACACAGATACGCAGTATTTT. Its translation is CAISESGTGYTDTQYF.

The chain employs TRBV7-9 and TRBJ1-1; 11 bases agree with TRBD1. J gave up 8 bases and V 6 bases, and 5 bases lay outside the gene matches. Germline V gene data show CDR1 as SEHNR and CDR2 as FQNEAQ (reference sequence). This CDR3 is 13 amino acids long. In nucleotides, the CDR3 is TGTGCCAGCAGGGGACAGGGGGATGGAGAAGCTTTCTTT. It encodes CASRGQGDGEAFF.

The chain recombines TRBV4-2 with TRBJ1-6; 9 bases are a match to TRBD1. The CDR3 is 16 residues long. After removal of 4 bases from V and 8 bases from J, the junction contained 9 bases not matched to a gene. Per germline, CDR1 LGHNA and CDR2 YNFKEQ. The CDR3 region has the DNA TGTGCCAGCAGCCGGATTACAGGGGGCGGGGATTCACCCCTCCACTTT. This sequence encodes CASSRITGGGDSPLHF.

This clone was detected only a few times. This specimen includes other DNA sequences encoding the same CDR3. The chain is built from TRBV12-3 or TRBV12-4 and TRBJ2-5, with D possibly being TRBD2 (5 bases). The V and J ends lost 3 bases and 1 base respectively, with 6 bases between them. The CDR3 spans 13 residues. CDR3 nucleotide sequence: TGTGCCAGCAGTTTCGGACTCCAAGAGACCCAGTACTTC. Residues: CASSFGLQETQYF.

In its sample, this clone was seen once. CDR3 loop: CASSVDPRGRTDTQYF. The CDR3 DNA is TGTGCCAGCAGCGTAGACCCTCGTGGGAGAACAGATACGCAGTATTTT. This rearrangement joins TRBV9 to TRBJ2-3; D is possibly TRBD2 (5 bases). Germline V CDR1 and CDR2: SGDLS, YYNGEE. This CDR3 comprises 16 residues. The germline V and J ends were trimmed by 0 bases and 3 bases, with 14 bases remaining between them.

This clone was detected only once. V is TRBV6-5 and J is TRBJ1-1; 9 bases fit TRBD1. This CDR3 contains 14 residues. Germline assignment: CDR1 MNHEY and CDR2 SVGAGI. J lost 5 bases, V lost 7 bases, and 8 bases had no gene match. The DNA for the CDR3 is TGTGCCAGCAAACAGACAGGGGGAAGGACTGAAGCTTTCTTT. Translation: CASKQTGGRTEAFF.

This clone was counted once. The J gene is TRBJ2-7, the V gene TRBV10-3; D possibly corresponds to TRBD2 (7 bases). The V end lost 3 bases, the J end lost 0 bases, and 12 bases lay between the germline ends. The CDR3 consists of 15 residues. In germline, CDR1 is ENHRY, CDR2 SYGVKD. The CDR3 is CAISEGGASSYEQYF. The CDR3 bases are TGTGCCATCAGTGAAGGGGGGGCCAGCTCCTACGAGCAGTACTTC.

The CDR3 nucleotides are TGTGCCAGCAGCGCGGGGCAATGGGTCAACTATGGCTACACCTTC. Translation gives CASSAGQWVNYGYTF. J is TRBJ1-2 and V is TRBV7-2; perhaps TRBD1 as D (5 bases). Germline V gene lookup returns CDR1 SGHTA and CDR2 FQGNSA. V gave up 5 bases and J gave up 2 bases, with 15 bases separating them. There are 15 residues in the CDR3. Together with reference TRBV7-2 and TRBJ1-2, the CDR3 gives the full variable domain: GAGVSQSPSNKVTEKGKDVELRCDPISGHTALYWYRQSLGQGLEFLIYFQGNSAPDKSGLPSDRFSAERTGGSVSTLTIQRTQQEDSAVYLCASSAGQWVNYGYTFGSGTRLTVV.

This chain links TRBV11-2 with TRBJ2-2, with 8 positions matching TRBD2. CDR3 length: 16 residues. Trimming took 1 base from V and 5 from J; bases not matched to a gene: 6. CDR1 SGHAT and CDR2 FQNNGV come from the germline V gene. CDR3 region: CASSLVSGRNTGELFF. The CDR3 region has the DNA TGTGCCAGCAGCTTAGTAAGCGGGAGAAATACCGGGGAGCTGTTTTTT.

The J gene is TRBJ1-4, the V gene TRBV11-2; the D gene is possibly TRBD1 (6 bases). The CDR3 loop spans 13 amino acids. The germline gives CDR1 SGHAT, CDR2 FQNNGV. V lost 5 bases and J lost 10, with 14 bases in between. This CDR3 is CASSPTGGRKLFF. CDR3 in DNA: TGTGCCAGCAGCCCGACAGGCGGGCGAAAACTGTTTTTT.

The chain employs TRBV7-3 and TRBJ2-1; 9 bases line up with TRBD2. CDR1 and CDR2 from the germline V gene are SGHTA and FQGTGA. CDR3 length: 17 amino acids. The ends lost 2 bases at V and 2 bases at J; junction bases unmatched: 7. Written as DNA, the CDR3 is TGTGCCAGCAGCTTAGCCCCCGGGACTAGCCCCTACAATGAGCAGTTCTTC. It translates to CASSLAPGTSPYNEQFF.

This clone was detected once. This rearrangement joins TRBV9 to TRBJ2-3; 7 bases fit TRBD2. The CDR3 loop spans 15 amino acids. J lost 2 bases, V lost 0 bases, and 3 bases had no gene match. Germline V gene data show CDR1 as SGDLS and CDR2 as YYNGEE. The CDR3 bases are TGTGCCAGCAGCGTAGTAGCGGGTGCCACAGATACGCAGTATTTT. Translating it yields CASSVVAGATDTQYF.

The CDR3 spells CASSLNRGNTEAFF. The CDR3 DNA sequence: TGTGCCAGCAGCTTAAATCGAGGGAACACTGAAGCTTTCTTT. This rearrangement joins TRBV7-2 to TRBJ1-1, with D unresolved. This CDR3 is 14 amino acids long. Trimming took off 2 bases at V and 1 base at J, with 8 bases between the two ends. Germline assignment: CDR1 SGHTA and CDR2 FQGNSA.

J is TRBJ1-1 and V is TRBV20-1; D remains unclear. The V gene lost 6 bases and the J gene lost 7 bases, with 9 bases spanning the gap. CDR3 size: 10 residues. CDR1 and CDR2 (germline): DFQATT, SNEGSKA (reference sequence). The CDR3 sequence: CSAVQNEAFF. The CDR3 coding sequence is TGCAGTGCGGTACAGAATGAAGCTTTCTTT.

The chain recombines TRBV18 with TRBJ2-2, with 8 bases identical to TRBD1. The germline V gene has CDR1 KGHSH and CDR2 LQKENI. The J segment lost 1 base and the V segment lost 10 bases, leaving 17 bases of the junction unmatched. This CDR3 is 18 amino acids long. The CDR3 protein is CATSVQTGVVQNTGELFF. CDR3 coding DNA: TGTGCCACCTCCGTCCAGACAGGGGTAGTTCAGAACACCGGGGAGCTGTTTTTT. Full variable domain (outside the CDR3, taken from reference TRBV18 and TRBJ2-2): NAGVMQNPRHLVRRRGQEARLRCSPMKGHSHVYWYRQLPEEGLKFMVYLQKENIIDESGMPKERFSAEFPKEGPSILRIQQVVRGDSAAYFCATSVQTGVVQNTGELFFGEGSRLTVL.

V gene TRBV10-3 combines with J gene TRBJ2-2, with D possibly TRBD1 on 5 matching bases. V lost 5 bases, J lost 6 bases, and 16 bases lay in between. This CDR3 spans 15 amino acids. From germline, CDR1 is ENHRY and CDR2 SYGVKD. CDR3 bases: TGTGCCATCAGTTCGACGGAGCTAGGGGCCGGGGAGCTGTTTTTT. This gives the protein CAISSTELGAGELFF.

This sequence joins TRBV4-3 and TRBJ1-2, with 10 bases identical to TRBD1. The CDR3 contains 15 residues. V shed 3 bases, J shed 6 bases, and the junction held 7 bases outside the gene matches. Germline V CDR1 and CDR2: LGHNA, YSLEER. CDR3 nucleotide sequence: TGCGCCAGCAGCCACCGGGACAGGGGTTACGATGGCTACACCTTC. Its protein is CASSHRDRGYDGYTF.

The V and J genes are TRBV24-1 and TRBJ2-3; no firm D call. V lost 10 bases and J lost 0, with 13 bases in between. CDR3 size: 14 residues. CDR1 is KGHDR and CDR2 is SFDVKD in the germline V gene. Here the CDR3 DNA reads TGTGCCACGTCCGGAGACCTTAGCACAGATACGCAGTATTTT. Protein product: CATSGDLSTDTQYF.